This TCR beta chain was obtained from a study of blood T cell repertoires in COVID-19. As for the study in general: The United States, Italy and Spain supplied acute and convalescent COVID-19 samples.

Per the original methods: The authors estimated nucleated cell counts from reference gene primer amplification. The data were produced by immunoSEQ multiplex PCR, yet TCRdb's version contains in-frame clones alone and is incomplete. That table is the source of V, J and clone size, and D and trimming were worked out from the DNA. The sample holds some 270,000 clones, approximately 86% seen once. This TCR was recovered from a man in his forties or fifties with active or convalescent COVID-19. Input material: peripheral blood.

This CDR3 reads CAIRDSNSPLHF. CDR3 DNA: TGTGCCATCAGAGACAGCAATTCACCCCTCCACTTT. This chain connects TRBV10-3 to TRBJ1-6; tentatively, D is TRBD1 (5 bases). Germline CDR1 reads ENHRY; CDR2 reads SYGVKD. The ends were cut back, 6 bases at V and 7 bases at J, with 7 bases in the middle. The CDR3 has 12 amino acids.